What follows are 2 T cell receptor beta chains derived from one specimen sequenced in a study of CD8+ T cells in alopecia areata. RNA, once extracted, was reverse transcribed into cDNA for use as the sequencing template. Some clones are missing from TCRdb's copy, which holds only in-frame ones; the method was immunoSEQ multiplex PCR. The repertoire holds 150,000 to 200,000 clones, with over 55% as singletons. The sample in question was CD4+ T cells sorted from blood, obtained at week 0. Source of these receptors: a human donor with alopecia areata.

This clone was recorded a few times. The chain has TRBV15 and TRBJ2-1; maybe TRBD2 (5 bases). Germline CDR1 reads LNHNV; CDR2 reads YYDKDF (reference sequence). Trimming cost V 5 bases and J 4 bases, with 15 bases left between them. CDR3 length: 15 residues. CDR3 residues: CATSDGVFGYNEQFF. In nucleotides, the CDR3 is TGTGCCACCAGCGACGGGGTCTTCGGGTACAATGAGCAGTTCTTC. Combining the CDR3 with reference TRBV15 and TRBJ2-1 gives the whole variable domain DAMVIQNPRYQVTQFGKPVTLSCSQTLNHNVMYWYQQKSSQAPKLLFHYYDKDFNNEADTPDNFQSRRPNTSFCFLDIRSPGLGDTAMYLCATSDGVFGYNEQFFGPGTRLTVL.

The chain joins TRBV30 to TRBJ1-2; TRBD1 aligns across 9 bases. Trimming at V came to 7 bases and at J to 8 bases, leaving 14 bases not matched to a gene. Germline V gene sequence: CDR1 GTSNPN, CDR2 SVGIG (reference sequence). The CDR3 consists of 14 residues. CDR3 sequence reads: CASQGTGNLGGYTF. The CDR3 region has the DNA TGTGCCTCCCAGGGGACAGGGAATCTCGGCGGCTACACCTTC.